This passage covers 20 T cell receptor beta chains from one sample sequenced in a study of shared clonotypes between healthy human individuals. Naive CD8 isolation took CD45RO-negative cells positively selected for CCR7 and excluded terminally differentiated effector memory CD45RA+ cells. Data came from immunoSEQ multiplex PCR; TCRdb stores just in-frame clones and leaves some out. The sample records hundreds of thousands of clones, about 92% being singletons. Sequences were obtained from naive CD8+ T cells sorted from blood. Receptors originate from a man younger than 45 in good health.

The V and J genes are TRBV11-3 and TRBJ2-2; a possible D gene is TRBD2 (8 bases). CDR3 length equals 18 residues. CDR1 is SGHNT, CDR2 YENEEA, per germline. V was trimmed by 5 bases and J by 7 bases, leaving 26 bases between them. The CDR3 region has the DNA TGTGCCAGCAGCCGGCGCGGGAATAGCGGGGCAGGGGGCGGGGAGCTGTTTTTT. This encodes CASSRRGNSGAGGGELFF. The whole variable domain, filled in from reference TRBV11-3 and TRBJ2-2, reads EAGVVQSPRYKIIEKKQPVAFWCNPISGHNTLYWYLQNLGQGPELLIRYENEEAVDDSQLPKDRFSAERLKGVDSTLKIQPAELGDSAVYLCASSRRGNSGAGGGELFFGEGSRLTVL.

The rearrangement links TRBV5-4 to TRBJ1-3; 8 bases map to TRBD1. This CDR3 spans 14 amino acids. Per germline, CDR1 SGHNT and CDR2 YYREEE (reference sequence). The CDR3 spells CAAQGAQGGNTIYF. In DNA, the CDR3 is TGTGCTGCTCAGGGGGCGCAAGGTGGAAACACCATATATTTT.

The V call is TRBV4-1, the J call TRBJ2-2; 13 nucleotides align to TRBD2. The length of the CDR3 is 18 residues. J was trimmed by 2 bases and V by 1 base; bases with no gene match: 4. Germline V CDR1 and CDR2: MGHRA, YSYEKL. The CDR3 region is CASSQGPGLAGNTGELFF. In DNA, the CDR3 is TGCGCCAGCAGCCAAGGCCCGGGACTAGCGGGAAACACCGGGGAGCTGTTTTTT.

This clone was counted a few times. CDR3 DNA: TGTGCCAGCGGTCTGGGGGGAAGCAATCAGCCCCAGCATTTT. Translating gives CASGLGGSNQPQHF. This chain connects TRBV27 to TRBJ1-5, with a possible D match to TRBD1 (5 bases). Trimming took off 8 bases at V and 1 base at J, with 12 bases between the two ends. Per the germline V gene, CDR1 is MNHEY and CDR2 is SMNVEV (reference sequence). The CDR3 is 14 amino acids.

This chain joins TRBV5-1 and TRBJ1-2; D uncertain. This CDR3 has 17 residues. Between the trimmed V and J ends, which lost 0 bases and 0 bases, there was a span of 15 bases. Germline V gene sequence: CDR1 SGHRS, CDR2 YFSETQ. This CDR3 is CASSLEANSAPNYGYTF. The CDR3 DNA is TGCGCCAGCAGCTTGGAGGCGAACTCTGCTCCTAACTATGGCTACACCTTC.

In DNA form, the CDR3 reads TGCGCCAGCAGCCAAGATCTCCCAGGGGGCTATAGCACAGATACGCAGTATTTT. Protein product: CASSQDLPGGYSTDTQYF. The rearrangement links TRBV4-1 to TRBJ2-3, with 8 nucleotides matching TRBD1. After removal of 0 bases from V and 0 bases from J, the junction contained 8 bases not matched to a gene. The CDR3 runs to 18 residues. Germline lookup yields CDR1 MGHRA and CDR2 YSYEKL.

The gene calls are TRBV14 and TRBJ2-1; 11 bases align to TRBD2. The CDR3 runs to 14 residues. Germline CDR1 is SGHDN and CDR2 is FVKESK. V dropped 3 bases and J dropped 8; count of bases not matched to a gene: 3. The CDR3: CASSHLAGGHEQFF. CDR3 DNA sequence: TGTGCCAGCAGCCACCTAGCGGGAGGTCATGAGCAGTTCTTC. The full variable domain, rest sourced from reference TRBV14 and TRBJ2-1, is EAGVTQFPSHSVIEKGQTVTLRCDPISGHDNLYWYRRVMGKEIKFLLHFVKESKQDESGMPNNRFLAERTGGTYSTLKVQPAELEDSGVYFCASSHLAGGHEQFFGPGTRLTVL.

V and J are TRBV19 and TRBJ2-5, with D maybe TRBD1 (6 bases). V lost 3 bases and J 2 bases, leaving 13 bases between the germline ends. This CDR3 comprises 15 residues. Germline CDR1 reads LNHDA; CDR2 reads SQIVND (reference sequence). The CDR3 region is CASSMVPTGQETQYF. The CDR3 nucleotides are TGTGCCAGTAGTATGGTCCCCACAGGGCAAGAGACCCAGTACTTC.

The CDR3 sequence: CASSLSPELGDTQYF. The CDR3 bases are TGTGCCAGCAGTTTATCCCCAGAGCTAGGGGATACGCAGTATTTT. This chain uses TRBV27 with TRBJ2-3; D ambiguous. The V and J ends lost 0 bases and 6 bases respectively, with 13 bases between them. Germline CDR1 reads MNHEY; CDR2 reads SMNVEV (reference sequence). The CDR3 covers 15 residues.

The table lists this clone with a count of one. The V gene is TRBV27, the J gene TRBJ1-1, with D maybe TRBD1 (5 bases). CDR1 is MNHEY, CDR2 SMNVEV, per germline (reference sequence). The CDR3 has 15 residues. Trimming took off 5 bases at V and 2 bases at J, with 15 bases between the two ends. The CDR3 bases are TGTGCCAGCAGTGGCCGAAGGCGGACAAACACTGAAGCTTTCTTT. The encoded protein is CASSGRRRTNTEAFF.

V is TRBV28 and J is TRBJ1-4, with 7 bases lining up with TRBD1. J was trimmed by 2 bases and V by 5 bases; bases with no gene match: 5. The CDR3 has 15 residues. Germline assignment: CDR1 MDHEN and CDR2 SYDVKM. This CDR3 is CASSLGTDTNEKLFF. The CDR3 DNA is TGTGCCAGCAGTCTCGGGACAGACACTAATGAAAAACTGTTTTTT. Combining the CDR3 with reference TRBV28 and TRBJ1-4 gives the whole variable domain DVKVTQSSRYLVKRTGEKVFLECVQDMDHENMFWYRQDPGLGLRLIYFSYDVKMKEKGDIPEGYSVSREKKERFSLILESASTNQTSMYLCASSLGTDTNEKLFFGSGTQLSVL.

The chain uses TRBV5-5 and TRBJ2-7, with 7 nucleotides matching TRBD2. Germline-derived CDR1 and CDR2 are SGHKS and YYEKEE (reference sequence). V was pared by 4 bases and J by 5 bases, with 9 bases of the junction left unmatched. The CDR3 loop spans 14 amino acids. CDR3 sequence reads: CASSVLQRDHEQYF. Written as DNA, the CDR3 is TGTGCCAGCAGCGTCTTACAGCGGGATCACGAGCAGTACTTC.

CDR3 DNA: TGTGCCAGCAGCCGGGGGGACCGGGGAGGCAATCAGCCCCAGCATTTT. Translated, it gives CASSRGDRGGNQPQHF. The chain recombines TRBV7-9 with TRBJ1-5; D perhaps matches TRBD1 (5 bases). Per the germline V gene, CDR1 is SEHNR and CDR2 is FQNEAQ (reference sequence). V was cut by 5 bases and J by 2 bases, with 16 bases left in between. The CDR3 length is 16 residues.

This clone came up once. The chain combines TRBV18 with TRBJ2-3, with 7 bases matching TRBD2. The CDR3 contains 17 residues. After removal of 2 bases from V and 4 bases from J, the junction contained 12 bases not matched to a gene. Germline V lookup: CDR1 KGHSH, CDR2 LQKENI. This CDR3 reads CASSPTWEGSWADTQYF. The CDR3 DNA follows: TGTGCCAGCTCACCAACGTGGGAGGGTAGTTGGGCAGATACGCAGTATTTT.

The DNA of the CDR3 is TGTGCCAGCAGTGTCCCAGGGAGGGCCAATGAGCAGTTCTTC. This gives the protein CASSVPGRANEQFF. The rearrangement joins TRBV25-1 to TRBJ2-1; 7 nucleotides line up with TRBD2. This CDR3 has 14 residues. Germline assignment: CDR1 MGHDK and CDR2 SYGVNS. The J segment lost 6 bases and the V segment lost 4 bases, leaving 6 bases of the junction unmatched.

The rearrangement uses TRBV10-3 and TRBJ2-1; 7 bases line up with TRBD2. V was clipped by 7 bases and J by 0 bases; unmatched bases: 3. CDR3 length equals 14 residues. Germline loops: CDR1 ENHRY, CDR2 SYGVKD. This CDR3 reads CAIMREGSYNEQFF. DNA of the CDR3: TGTGCCATCATGAGGGAGGGCTCCTACAATGAGCAGTTCTTC.

This rearrangement joins TRBV11-2 to TRBJ2-1; D unclear. The CDR3 is 16 residues long. Trimming removed 1 base at V and 0 bases at J, with 10 bases between. CDR1 is SGHAT and CDR2 is FQNNGV in the germline V gene. The CDR3 DNA reads as TGTGCCAGCAGCTTAGTTGCGGTAAGCTCCTACAATGAGCAGTTCTTC. It specifies CASSLVAVSSYNEQFF.

The genes are TRBV4-1 and TRBJ1-4, with 11 nucleotides matching TRBD1. Germline V gene lookup returns CDR1 MGHRA and CDR2 YSYEKL. V gave up 4 bases and J gave up 2 bases; unmatched junction bases: 9. The CDR3 totals 18 residues. CDR3 DNA sequence: TGCGCCAGCAGCCCTCGGGACAGGGGGGTGTCTACTAATGAAAAACTGTTTTTT. It translates to CASSPRDRGVSTNEKLFF.

The genes are TRBV6-5 and TRBJ1-2; the D gene is possibly TRBD1 (6 bases). The ends were cut back, 5 bases at V and 7 bases at J, with 17 bases in the middle. The CDR3 contains 14 residues. The germline V gene encodes CDR1 MNHEY and CDR2 SVGAGI. The CDR3 DNA is TGTGCCAGCAGTAAAGTCTGGGGGGCGCCTGGCTACACCTTC. This codes for CASSKVWGAPGYTF.

As DNA, the CDR3 is TGTGCCAGCAGTTCCCCGTCGGAGGGAATAGGGTCGGGGGCCAACGTCCTGACTTTC. It yields the protein CASSSPSEGIGSGANVLTF. The rearrangement uses TRBV28 and TRBJ2-6; possibly TRBD2 for D (6 bases). The CDR3 runs 19 residues. V dropped 4 bases and J dropped 4 bases, with 23 bases sitting between them. Germline V CDR1 and CDR2: MDHEN, SYDVKM. Together with reference TRBV28 and TRBJ2-6, the CDR3 gives the full variable domain: DVKVTQSSRYLVKRTGEKVFLECVQDMDHENMFWYRQDPGLGLRLIYFSYDVKMKEKGDIPEGYSVSREKKERFSLILESASTNQTSMYLCASSSPSEGIGSGANVLTFGAGSRLTVL.